The TCR beta chain under discussion was sequenced for a study of OX40 agonist ivuxolimab in advanced cancers. Sequenced by immunoSEQ multiplex PCR; TCRdb stores in-frame clones only, minus some. The sample lists fewer than 85,000 clones; 80% were seen once. Turning to this clone: Its antigen remains unidentified.

CDR3 size: 13 residues. Germline CDR1 and CDR2: MNHNY and SVGAGI (reference sequence). V trimming: 0 bases; J trimming: 7 bases; junction bases outside the gene matches: 2. Study-level results: Relative to CD4+, CD8+ T cells held more expanded clones on average.

A history of autoimmune disease or systemic immunosuppression excluded patients. The sequence came from an adult with an advanced solid tumor such as melanoma, head and neck, liver or kidney cancer. Sequences were derived from CD4+ or CD8+ T cells sorted from blood, sampled in a trial of the OX40 agonist ivuxolimab. V is TRBV6-6 and J is TRBJ2-7; 8 bases match TRBD1. CDR3 amino acids: CASSYSNRGEQYF. The DNA for the CDR3 is TGTGCCAGCAGTTACTCGAACAGGGGGGAGCAGTACTTC.